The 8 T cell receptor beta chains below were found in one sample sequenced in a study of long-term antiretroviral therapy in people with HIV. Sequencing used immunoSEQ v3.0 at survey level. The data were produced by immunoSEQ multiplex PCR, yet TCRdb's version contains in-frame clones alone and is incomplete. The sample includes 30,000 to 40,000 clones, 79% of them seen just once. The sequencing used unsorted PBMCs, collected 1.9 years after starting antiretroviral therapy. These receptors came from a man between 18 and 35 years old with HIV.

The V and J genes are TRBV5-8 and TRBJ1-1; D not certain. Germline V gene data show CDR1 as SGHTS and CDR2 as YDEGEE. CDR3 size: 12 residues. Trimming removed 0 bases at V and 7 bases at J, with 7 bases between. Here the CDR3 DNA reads TGTGCCAGCAGCTTGGTGGGCAGTGAAGCTTTCTTT. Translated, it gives CASSLVGSEAFF.

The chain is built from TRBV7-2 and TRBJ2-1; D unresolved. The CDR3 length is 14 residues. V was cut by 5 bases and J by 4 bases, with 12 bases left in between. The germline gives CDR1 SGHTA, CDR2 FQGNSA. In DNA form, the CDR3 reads TGTGCCAGCAGCCTTTCCGGGTTTTACAATGAGCAGTTCTTC. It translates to CASSLSGFYNEQFF.

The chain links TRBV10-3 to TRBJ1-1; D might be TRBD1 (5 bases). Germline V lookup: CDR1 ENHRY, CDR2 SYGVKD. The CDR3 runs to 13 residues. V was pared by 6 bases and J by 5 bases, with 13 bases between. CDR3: CAIRREEGTEAFF. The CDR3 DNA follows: TGTGCCATCAGGCGAGAGGAGGGGACTGAAGCTTTCTTT.

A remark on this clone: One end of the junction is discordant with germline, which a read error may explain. CDR3 in amino acids: CASSVEGGGGLFF. CDR3 coding DNA: TGTGCCAGCAGCGTAGAAGGAGGGGGGGGGCTGTTTTTT. This chain connects TRBV9 to TRBJ2-2, with D tentatively TRBD2 (7 bases). Germline lookup yields CDR1 SGDLS and CDR2 YYNGEE. This CDR3 has 13 amino acids.

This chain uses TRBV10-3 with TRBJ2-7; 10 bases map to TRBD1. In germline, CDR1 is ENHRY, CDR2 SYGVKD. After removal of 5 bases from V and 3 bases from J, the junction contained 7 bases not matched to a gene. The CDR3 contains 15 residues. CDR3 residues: CAISTVRTGGYEQYF. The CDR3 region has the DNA TGTGCCATCAGTACAGTCCGGACAGGGGGCTACGAGCAGTACTTC.

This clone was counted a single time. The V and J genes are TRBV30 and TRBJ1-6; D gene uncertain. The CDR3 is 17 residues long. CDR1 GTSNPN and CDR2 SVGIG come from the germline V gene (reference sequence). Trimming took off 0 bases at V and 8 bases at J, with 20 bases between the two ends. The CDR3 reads CAWSVRTLGRADSPLHF. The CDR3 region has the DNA TGTGCCTGGAGTGTACGTACTCTAGGCAGAGCGGATTCACCCCTCCACTTT.

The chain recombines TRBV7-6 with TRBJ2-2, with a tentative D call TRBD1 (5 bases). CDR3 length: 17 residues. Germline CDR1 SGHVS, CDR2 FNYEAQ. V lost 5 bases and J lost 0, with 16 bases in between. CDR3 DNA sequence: TGTGCCAGCAGCACACCGGCCAGGGCGACGAACACCGGGGAGCTGTTTTTT. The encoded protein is CASSTPARATNTGELFF.

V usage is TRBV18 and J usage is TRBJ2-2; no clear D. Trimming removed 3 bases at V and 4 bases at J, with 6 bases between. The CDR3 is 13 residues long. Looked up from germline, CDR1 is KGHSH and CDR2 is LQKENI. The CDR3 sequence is CASSPLSTGELFF. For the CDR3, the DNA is TGTGCCAGCTCACCTCTGAGCACCGGGGAGCTGTTTTTT.